This is a list of T cell receptor beta chains from one sample in a study of cytomegalovirus exposure and HLA in healthy donors. Sequenced by immunoSEQ multiplex PCR; TCRdb stores in-frame clones only, minus some. The table includes about 140,000 clones, roughly 80% detected once. The sample comprised PBMCs. The receptors originated from a female donor in good health and CMV-seronegative. Each CDR3 is given with its conserved first and last residue. Each record gives: J gene, clone size, D gene, V gene, CDR3 DNA, CDR3 protein. A D gene is named only where the DNA matches it firmly. Only some rows state a clone size, as once, few, many or a class for expanded clones.

J: TRBJ2-2
size: -
D: TRBD2
V: TRBV2
DNA: TGTGCCAGCAGTCTACGGGAGGCAACCGGGGAGCTGTTTTTT
CDR3: CASSLREATGELFF

J: TRBJ2-1
size: -
D: -
V: TRBV28
DNA: TGTGCCAGCAGTTTATACCGAGGGGGAGGGAATGAGCAGTTCTTC
CDR3: CASSLYRGGGNEQFF

J: TRBJ1-5
size: -
D: -
V: TRBV18
DNA: TGTGCCAGTAGCCGGGGAAATAGCAATCAGCCCCAGCATTTT
CDR3: CASSRGNSNQPQHF

J: TRBJ2-5
size: -
D: -
V: TRBV7-7
DNA: TGTGCTAGCAGTATTAGGGCGGGCCCTGAGACCCAGTACTTC
CDR3: CASSIRAGPETQYF

J: TRBJ2-1
size: few
D: -
V: TRBV21-1
DNA: TGTGCCAGCAGCAAACTCCGGGACATCTACAATGAGCAGTTCTTC
CDR3: CASSKLRDIYNEQFF

J: TRBJ2-7
size: -
D: TRBD1
V: TRBV5-1
DNA: TGCGCCAGCAGCTGGGGACAGGTCCAAACCTACGAGCAGTACTTC
CDR3: CASSWGQVQTYEQYF

J: TRBJ2-1
size: -
D: TRBD2
V: TRBV5-1
DNA: TGCGCCAGCAGCGGATTCGTTAGCGGGCCCTACAATGAGCAGTTCTTC
CDR3: CASSGFVSGPYNEQFF

J: TRBJ2-7
size: -
D: TRBD1
V: TRBV6-1
DNA: TGTGCCAGCAGTACAGGACAGGGTTCCTTCTACGAGCAGTACTTC
CDR3: CASSTGQGSFYEQYF

J: TRBJ2-4
size: -
D: TRBD2
V: TRBV19
DNA: TGTGCCAGTAGTCGGGGACTAGCGGGAGGGCCAACCAAAAACATTCAGTACTTC
CDR3: CASSRGLAGGPTKNIQYF

J: TRBJ2-3
size: -
D: -
V: TRBV5-1
DNA: TGCGCCAGCAGCCCCCGGGGAGCTCGCACAGATACGCAGTATTTT
CDR3: CASSPRGARTDTQYF

J: TRBJ2-7
size: -
D: TRBD2
V: TRBV5-6
DNA: TGTGCCAGCAGCTTGGTTGGTAGCGGGAGGGCCCTCGCGTACGAGCAGTACTTC
CDR3: CASSLVGSGRALAYEQYF

J: TRBJ2-3
size: -
D: TRBD2
V: TRBV28
DNA: TGTGCCAGCAGCCGAGGACTAGCGGCATTTACAGATACGCAGTATTTT
CDR3: CASSRGLAAFTDTQYF

J: TRBJ2-2
size: -
D: TRBD2
V: TRBV11-2
DNA: TGTGCCAGCAGCTTACATCCGGGACTAGGGCACACCGGGGAGCTGTTTTTT
CDR3: CASSLHPGLGHTGELFF

J: TRBJ2-7
size: -
D: TRBD2
V: TRBV13
DNA: TGTGCCAGCAGCTTAAGGCGGGGGACTAGCGGGCCTTACGAGCAGTACTTC
CDR3: CASSLRRGTSGPYEQYF

J: TRBJ2-2
size: -
D: -
V: TRBV28
DNA: TGTGCCAGCAGTAATATTCCGACCGGGGAGCTGTTTTTT
CDR3: CASSNIPTGELFF

J: TRBJ2-7
size: -
D: TRBD1
V: TRBV13
DNA: TGTGCCAGCAGCTTGGAGGGACAGGGGAGAGGCGAGCAGTACTTC
CDR3: CASSLEGQGRGEQYF

J: TRBJ2-7
size: -
D: -
V: TRBV4-2
DNA: TGTGCCAGCAGCCAAGGGGACTTTTCCTACGAGCAGTACTTC
CDR3: CASSQGDFSYEQYF

J: TRBJ1-2
size: once
D: TRBD1
V: TRBV10-3
DNA: TGTGCCATCAGTGAGCAAGGACAGGGTACGGGCTACACCTTC
CDR3: CAISEQGQGTGYTF

J: TRBJ1-2
size: -
D: TRBD1
V: TRBV6-5
DNA: TGTGCCAGCAGTTACTCGACAGGGGGTTATGGCTACACCTTC
CDR3: CASSYSTGGYGYTF